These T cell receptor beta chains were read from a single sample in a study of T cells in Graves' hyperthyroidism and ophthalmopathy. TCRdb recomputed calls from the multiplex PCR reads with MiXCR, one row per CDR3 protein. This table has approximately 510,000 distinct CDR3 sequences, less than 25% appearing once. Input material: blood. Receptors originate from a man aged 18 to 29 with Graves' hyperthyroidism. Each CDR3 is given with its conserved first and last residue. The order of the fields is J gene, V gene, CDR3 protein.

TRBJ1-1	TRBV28	CASSLYPNTEAFF
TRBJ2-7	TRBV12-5	CASGPGQVSYEQYF
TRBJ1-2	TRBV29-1	CSVVGDRDGYTF
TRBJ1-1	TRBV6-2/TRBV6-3	CASSSVDSRGRGAFF
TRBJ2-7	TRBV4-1	CASSQDLLEASYEQYF
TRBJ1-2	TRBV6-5	CASSYAAINYGYTF
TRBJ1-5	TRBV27	CASAPGTGNQPQHF
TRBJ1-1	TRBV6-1	CASSEFRADAEAFF
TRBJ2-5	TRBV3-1	CASSQDLPSWLTLVETQYF
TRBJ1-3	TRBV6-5	CASSYSDARDTIYF
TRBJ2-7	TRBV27	CASSLQGSHEQYF
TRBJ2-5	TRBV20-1	CSASPTGAVETQYF
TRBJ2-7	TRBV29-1	CSVTGTETYEQYF
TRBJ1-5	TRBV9	CASSGGQDSNQPQHF
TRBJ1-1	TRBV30	CAWDGGAGAFF